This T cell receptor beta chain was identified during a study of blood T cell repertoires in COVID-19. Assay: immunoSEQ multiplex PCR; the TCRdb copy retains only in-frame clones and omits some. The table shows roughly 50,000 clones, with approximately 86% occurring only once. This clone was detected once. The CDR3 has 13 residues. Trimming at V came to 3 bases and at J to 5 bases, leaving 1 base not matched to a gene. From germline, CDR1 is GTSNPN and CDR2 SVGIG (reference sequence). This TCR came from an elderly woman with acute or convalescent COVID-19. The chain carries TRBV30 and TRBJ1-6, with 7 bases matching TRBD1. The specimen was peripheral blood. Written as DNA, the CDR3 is TGTGCCTGGAGGGGACAGAATAATTCACCCCTCCACTTT. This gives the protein CAWRGQNNSPLHF.